This entry lists 20 T cell receptor beta chains sequenced from one sample in a study of T-cell memory formation after mild COVID-19. TCRdb passed the 5' RACE reads through MiXCR, listing each CDR3 protein once. The table records 90,000 to 120,000 distinct CDR3 sequences, about an eighth of them present only once. The sample was PBMCs or a T cell subset sorted from them (not recorded which). These receptors were collected from a man younger than 30 who had mild COVID-19 (a few samples of this study predate the infection). Cell type and time point are not known.

This clonotype showed up just a few times. The V call is TRBV5-5, the J call TRBJ2-3; no reliable D call. The CDR3 runs 14 residues. The V end lost 0 bases, the J end lost 2 bases, and 7 bases lay between the germline ends. The germline V gene has CDR1 SGHKS and CDR2 YYEKEE (reference sequence). In nucleotides, the CDR3 is TGTGCCAGCAGCTTGGTTGCGGACACAGATACGCAGTATTTT. This gives the protein CASSLVADTDTQYF.

This clonotype was picked up a small number of times. The rearrangement uses TRBV20-1 and TRBJ2-1; 9 bases line up with TRBD2. Germline lookup yields CDR1 DFQATT and CDR2 SNEGSKA (reference sequence). There are 13 residues in the CDR3. V lost 6 bases and J lost 7; bases outside the gene matches: 7. The CDR3 spells CSASAGGGNEQFF. CDR3 DNA: TGCAGTGCATCAGCGGGGGGAGGGAATGAGCAGTTCTTC.

The chain links TRBV9 to TRBJ2-6, with D maybe TRBD1 (9 bases). Trimming stripped 3 bases from V and 0 bases from J, with 19 bases between. The CDR3 is 19 amino acids. The germline V gene encodes CDR1 SGDLS and CDR2 YYNGEE. CDR3 region: CASSGEGTGTSSGANVLTF. The CDR3 DNA sequence: TGTGCCAGCAGCGGGGAGGGGACAGGGACTAGCTCTGGGGCCAACGTCCTGACTTTC.

The chain has TRBV20-1 and TRBJ1-2, with 7 bases lining up with TRBD1. This CDR3 has 14 amino acids. The V gene end was trimmed by 0 bases and the J gene end by 3 bases; junction bases not matched to a gene: 4. The germline gives CDR1 DFQATT, CDR2 SNEGSKA (reference sequence). DNA of the CDR3: TGCAGTGCTAGAGACCGGGACAGTCACTATGGCTACACCTTC. Amino acids: CSARDRDSHYGYTF.

The chain combines TRBV23-1 with TRBJ2-7, with D tentatively TRBD1 (5 bases). TRBV23-1 is an ORF; its function is uncertain. This CDR3 comprises 15 residues. Trimming left V 4 bases short and J 3 bases short, with 16 bases between. The chain's CDR3 is CASSRLPRALYEQYF. CDR3 DNA sequence: TGCGCCAGCAGTCGCCTACCCAGGGCCCTCTACGAGCAGTACTTC.

In its sample, this clonotype was seen a few times. The rearrangement links TRBV3-1 to TRBJ1-4, with no clear D. The CDR3 sequence is 15 residues long. V was cut by 1 base and J by 8 bases, with 14 bases left in between. Per germline, CDR1 LGHDT and CDR2 YNNKEL (reference sequence). CDR3 nucleotides: TGTGCCAGCAGCCAAGGTAGCTCCTTTACCGAAAAACTGTTTTTT. Amino acids: CASSQGSSFTEKLFF.

This clonotype was recorded at least ten times. This chain joins TRBV7-8 and TRBJ1-2, with D uncertain. CDR3 size: 13 residues. From germline, CDR1 is SGHVS and CDR2 FQNEAQ. V was clipped by 1 base and J by 4 bases, with 7 bases between them. The CDR3 DNA reads TGTGCCAGCAGCTTAGAGCCAAGCTATGGCTACACCTTC. It translates to CASSLEPSYGYTF. The full variable domain, in which reference TRBV7-8 and TRBJ1-2 provide the parts outside the CDR3, is GAGVSQSPRYKVAKRGQDVALRCDPISGHVSLFWYQQALGQGPEFLTYFQNEAQLDKSGLPSDRFFAERPEGSVSTLKIQRTQQEDSAVYLCASSLEPSYGYTFGSGTRLTVV.

This clonotype was observed many times. The chain is built from TRBV23-1 and TRBJ2-1; D is ambiguous. TRBV23-1 is annotated as an ORF whose role is uncertain. The CDR3 covers 15 residues. The ends were cut back, 7 bases at V and 5 bases at J, with 18 bases in the middle. CDR3 nucleotides: TGCGCCAGCACGTATCGTGGTTCTCGAGACAATGAGCAGTTCTTC. This sequence encodes CASTYRGSRDNEQFF.

The table lists this clonotype with a few counts. This chain uses TRBV6-2 or TRBV6-3 with TRBJ2-7; no clear D gene. With 2 bases removed from V and 3 bases from J, the gap between germline ends came to 11 bases. The CDR3 covers 14 residues. Germline values: CDR1 MNHEY, CDR2 SVGEGT. In DNA form, the CDR3 reads TGTGCCAGCAGTTACAGTGGATCAGTCTACGAGCAGTACTTC. Its protein product is CASSYSGSVYEQYF.

The table lists this clonotype with a few counts. The V call is TRBV7-9, the J call TRBJ1-1; D is uncertain. Germline-derived CDR1 and CDR2 are SEHNR and FQNEAQ (reference sequence). The CDR3 runs 15 residues. The V end lost 1 base, the J end lost 4 bases, and 13 bases lay between the germline ends. CDR3 protein: CASSLGPTGVTEAFF. CDR3 nucleotides: TGTGCCAGCAGCTTAGGACCCACTGGAGTCACTGAAGCTTTCTTT. The full variable domain, completed using reference TRBV7-9 and TRBJ1-1, is DTGVSQNPRHKITKRGQNVTFRCDPISEHNRLYWYRQTLGQGPEFLTYFQNEAQLEKSRLLSDRFSAERPKGSFSTLEIQRTEQGDSAMYLCASSLGPTGVTEAFFGQGTRLTVV.

This clonotype was seen at least ten times. The rearrangement uses TRBV7-2 and TRBJ1-1; 9 bases line up with TRBD1. This CDR3 is 15 amino acids long. The J segment lost 2 bases and the V segment lost 5 bases, leaving 6 bases of the junction unmatched. The germline CDR1 and CDR2 sequences are SGHTA and FQGNSA. CDR3 in DNA: TGTGCCAGCAGCCCGTGGACAGGGGCTAACACTGAAGCTTTCTTT. The encoded protein is CASSPWTGANTEAFF.

The chain is built from TRBV3-1 and TRBJ2-1; D is possibly TRBD2 (6 bases). Deletions cut 6 bases from V and 4 bases from J, with 16 bases between. CDR3 length equals 15 residues. Per germline, CDR1 LGHDT and CDR2 YNNKEL (reference sequence). The CDR3 DNA follows: TGTGCCAGCAGATTAACGGGAGAGGAGTACAATGAGCAGTTCTTC. It translates to CASRLTGEEYNEQFF.

This clonotype was picked up a small number of times. The chain has TRBV13 and TRBJ1-2; 8 bases are a match to TRBD1. With V trimmed by 7 bases and J by 6 bases, 7 bases remained unmatched. Germline V gives CDR1 PRHDT, CDR2 FYEKMQ (reference sequence). The CDR3 consists of 13 residues. The CDR3 bases are TGTGCCAGCACTATGGACAGGGTTGATGGCTACACCTTC. Translating it yields CASTMDRVDGYTF.

The rearrangement joins TRBV9 to TRBJ2-5; 12 positions match TRBD2. CDR3 length equals 13 residues. V was pared by 7 bases and J by 3 bases, with 1 base of the junction left unmatched. Germline V gene sequence: CDR1 SGDLS, CDR2 YYNGEE. The CDR3 region is CASRTSGEETQYF. The CDR3 DNA follows: TGTGCCAGCCGGACTAGCGGGGAAGAGACCCAGTACTTC.

V and J are TRBV12-3 or TRBV12-4 and TRBJ2-5; D gene uncertain. With 5 bases removed from V and 5 bases from J, the gap between germline ends came to 12 bases. There are 13 residues in the CDR3. This CDR3 reads CASSLHLRETQYF. The DNA for the CDR3 is TGTGCCAGCAGTCTACACCTCCGGGAGACCCAGTACTTC.

This chain links TRBV12-3 or TRBV12-4 with TRBJ2-7, with a weak D call TRBD1 (6 bases). The V gene lost 6 bases and the J gene lost 5 bases, with 11 bases spanning the gap. This CDR3 region has 12 residues. The CDR3 spells CASRSGVHEQYF. The CDR3 DNA follows: TGTGCCAGCAGATCAGGGGTACACGAGCAGTACTTC.

This clonotype has a handful of counts. The chain joins TRBV3-1 to TRBJ2-1, with D unresolved. Germline CDR1 and CDR2: LGHDT and YNNKEL (reference sequence). V dropped 4 bases and J dropped 7 bases, with 14 bases sitting between them. The CDR3 is 14 amino acids. The CDR3 region is CASSPFDPWNEQFF. Here the CDR3 DNA reads TGTGCCAGCAGCCCATTCGACCCATGGAATGAGCAGTTCTTC.

The chain uses TRBV7-2 and TRBJ1-2, with D tentatively TRBD1 (5 bases). The V end was cut by 1 base, the J end by 8 bases, with 14 bases between. The CDR3 has 14 amino acids. Germline V gives CDR1 SGHTA, CDR2 FQGNSA. This CDR3 is CASSLGTFYEGYTF. CDR3 bases: TGTGCCAGCAGCTTAGGGACATTCTATGAAGGCTACACCTTC.

This clonotype was counted at least ten times. This chain uses TRBV10-3 with TRBJ2-3; possible D gene TRBD2, 5 bases. This CDR3 has 13 residues. The germline V gene encodes CDR1 ENHRY and CDR2 SYGVKD. V was trimmed by 10 bases and J by 0 bases, leaving 11 bases between them. Here the CDR3 reads CATLAYSTDTQYF. The CDR3 DNA sequence: TGTGCCACGCTAGCATATAGCACAGATACGCAGTATTTT.

This clonotype was picked up many times. The gene calls are TRBV7-9 and TRBJ2-7; D might be TRBD2 (6 bases). Trimming left V 3 bases short and J 2 bases short, with 8 bases between. CDR1 is SEHNR and CDR2 is FQNEAQ in the germline V gene (reference sequence). This CDR3 region has 13 residues. This CDR3 is CASSFSGTYEQYV. CDR3 DNA sequence: TGTGCCAGCAGCTTTAGCGGAACCTACGAGCAGTACGTC.